These T cell receptor beta chains were read from a single sample in a study of early T cells in non-severe SARS-CoV-2 infection. In TCRdb, the 5' RACE reads were re-called with MiXCR into one record per CDR3 protein. The table includes approximately 110,000 distinct CDR3 sequences, about 15% detected once. Sequencing was done on a sample of whole blood. The receptors were gathered from an adult who was a healthcare worker with PCR-confirmed SARS-CoV-2 infection or an uninfected control (not recorded which). CDR3s include the opening cysteine and the closing phenylalanine or tryptophan. A D gene is named only where the DNA matches it firmly. A clone size is listed for some rows: how often the clone was seen (once, few, many), or a class if it is expanded.

j_gene	abundance	v_gene	d_gene	CDR3nt	CDR3aa
TRBJ2-1	NA	TRBV29-1	TRBD1	TGCAGCGTAACCGGACAGGGGAATGAGCAGTTCTTC	CSVTGQGNEQFF
TRBJ2-1	few	TRBV12-3/TRBV12-4	NA	TGTGCCAGCAGCGCGCCAACCAAAAGCCCAGGGAATGAGCAGTTCTTC	CASSAPTKSPGNEQFF
TRBJ2-7	few	TRBV5-4	TRBD1	TGTGCCAGCAGCACCGACAGGGATCGATACGAGCAGTACTTC	CASSTDRDRYEQYF
TRBJ2-7	many	TRBV18	NA	TGTGCCAGCTCACCACCGACCCAGACCTACGAGCAGTACTTC	CASSPPTQTYEQYF
TRBJ1-5	once	TRBV29-1	NA	TGCAGCGCAAATCAGCCCCAGCATTTT	CSANQPQHF
TRBJ1-3	NA	TRBV7-9	NA	TGTGCCAGCATGCAGGGTGCCAGAAACACCATATATTTT	CASMQGARNTIYF
TRBJ2-1	few	TRBV4-1	NA	TGCGCCAGCAGCCAAGCAGGCCCGAGCTCCTACAATGAGCAGTTCTTC	CASSQAGPSSYNEQFF
TRBJ1-3	NA	TRBV6-6	NA	TGTGCCAGCAGCACGCTTAAGGGTCTGGGGTTGCACACCATATATTTT	CASSTLKGLGLHTIYF
TRBJ2-5	few	TRBV2	TRBD2	TGTGCCAGCAGCTTGACTAGCGGGGGAGAGACCCAGTACTTC	CASSLTSGGETQYF
TRBJ2-3	few	TRBV7-7	NA	TGTGCCAGCAGCCGGGGACCTCGCACAGATACGCAGTATTTT	CASSRGPRTDTQYF
TRBJ2-7	NA	TRBV7-8	NA	TGTGCCAGCAGCTTAGGGATCAGCTCCTACGAGCAGTACTTC	CASSLGISSYEQYF
TRBJ1-1	NA	TRBV20-1	NA	TGCAGTACTACCGGGCGGGGCGGAACTGAAGCTTTCTTT	CSTTGRGGTEAFF
TRBJ1-2	NA	TRBV4-1	NA	TGCGCCAGCAGCCAAGGTAGCGGACGGGGGAACTATGGCTACACCTTC	CASSQGSGRGNYGYTF
TRBJ2-7	few	TRBV19	NA	TGTGCCAGTAGTACTCGCCCCGGGGCCCTCTACGAGCAGTACTTC	CASSTRPGALYEQYF
TRBJ2-2	NA	TRBV6-1	NA	TGTGCCAGCAGTGCAACGGGGGACACCGGGGAGCTGTTTTTT	CASSATGDTGELFF
TRBJ1-2	few	TRBV12-3/TRBV12-4	NA	TGTGCCAGCTGTTTAACTCCCCCGGGGAACGGCTACACCTTC	CASCLTPPGNGYTF
TRBJ1-1	NA	TRBV5-1	NA	TGCGCCAGCAGCTTGCAGGAAATCGGGGGCACTGAAGCTTTCTTT	CASSLQEIGGTEAFF